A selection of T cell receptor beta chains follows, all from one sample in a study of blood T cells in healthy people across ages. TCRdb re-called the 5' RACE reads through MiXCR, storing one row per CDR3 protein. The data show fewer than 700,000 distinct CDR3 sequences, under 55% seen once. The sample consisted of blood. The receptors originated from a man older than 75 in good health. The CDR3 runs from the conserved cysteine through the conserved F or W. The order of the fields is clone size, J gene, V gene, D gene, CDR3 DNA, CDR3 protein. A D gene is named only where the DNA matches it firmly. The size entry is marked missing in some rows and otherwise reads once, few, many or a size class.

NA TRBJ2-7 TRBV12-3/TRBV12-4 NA TGTGCCAGCAGCTCCCGAGGGTTCAATGAGCAGTACTTC CASSSRGFNEQYF
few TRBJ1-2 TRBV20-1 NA TGCAGTGCCGGGGGGGCGAGAGGCTACACCTTC CSAGGARGYTF
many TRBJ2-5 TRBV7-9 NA TGTGCCAGCAGCTTGGGGTCTGGAGCCGGAAAAGAGACCCAGTACTTC CASSLGSGAGKETQYF
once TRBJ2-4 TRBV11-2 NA TGTGCCAGCAGACGCCCGAACTCAGCCAAAAACATTCAGTACTTC CASRRPNSAKNIQYF
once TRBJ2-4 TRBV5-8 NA TGTGCCAGCAGCTTGCTTAGGCCAGAGCAGTACTTC CASSLLRPEQYF
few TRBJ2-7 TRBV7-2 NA TGTGCCAGCAGCTTACGGTGGGGCCTCAATGAGCAGTACTTC CASSLRWGLNEQYF
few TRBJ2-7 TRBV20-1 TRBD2 TGCAGTGCTAGAGGAGATAGCGGGCCTTACGAGCAGTACTTC CSARGDSGPYEQYF
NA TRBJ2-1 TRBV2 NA TGTGCCAGCAACCTTTCATGGGGCGATGAGCAGTTCTTC CASNLSWGDEQFF
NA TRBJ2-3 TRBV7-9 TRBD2 TGTGCCAGCACCCCTACTAGCGGGGACACAGATACGCAGTATTTT CASTPTSGDTDTQYF
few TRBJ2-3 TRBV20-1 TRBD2 TGCAGTGCTAGAGAAGGGACTAGCGGGAGGAGGACAGATACGCAGTATTTT CSAREGTSGRRTDTQYF
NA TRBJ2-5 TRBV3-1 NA TGTGCCAGCAGCCAATCCCGTGGGGGGCTTGAGACCCAGTACTTC CASSQSRGGLETQYF
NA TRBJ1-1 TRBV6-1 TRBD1 TGTGCCAGCACCCAGGGGGGGACTGAAGCTTTCTTT CASTQGGTEAFF
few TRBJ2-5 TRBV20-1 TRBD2 TGCAGTGCGAAAGGAATCGGGGGGGGGCACAATGAGCAGTACTTC CSAKGIGGGHNEQYF
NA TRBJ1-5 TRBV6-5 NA TGTGCCAGCAGTTTGGGGGGAAAGGGTCCTCAGCCCCAGCATTTT CASSLGGKGPQPQHF
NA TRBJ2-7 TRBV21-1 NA TGTGCCAGCAGCGCCCGACTCAGACTTTCACCCTACGAGCAGTACTTC CASSARLRLSPYEQYF
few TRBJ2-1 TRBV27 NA TGTGCCAGCAGTTCCTCCCCAGCCTACAATGAGCAGTTCTTC CASSSSPAYNEQFF
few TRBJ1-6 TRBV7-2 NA TGTGCCAGCAGCTTAGCGAACAGGGTGAATTCACCCCTCCACTTT CASSLANRVNSPLHF